The rows below give T cell receptor beta chains drawn from one sample of a study of T cell responses to AZD1222 COVID-19 vaccine. Repertoires were generated with immunoSEQ multiplex PCR, while TCRdb's copy carries only in-frame clones and drops some. Found here are over 130,000 clones, around 91% of them singletons; the top ten hold approximately 4.8%. The source was peripheral blood, collected on day 0 of AZD1222 vaccination. The receptors come from an adult in good health. Each CDR3 is given with its conserved first and last residue. D genes are given only for firm matches. Only some rows state a clone size, as once, few, many or a class for expanded clones.

length,size,D,V,J,DNA,CDR3
16,once,NA,TRBV10-3,TRBJ1-4,TGTGCCACCCTACCCTCAACGGGTCTTGGAAATGAAAAACTGTTTTTT,CATLPSTGLGNEKLFF
15,NA,TRBD2,TRBV5-6,TRBJ2-5,TGTGCCAGCCAAATCCCGGGACTAGCGAAAGAGACCCAGTACTTC,CASQIPGLAKETQYF
14,NA,NA,TRBV19,TRBJ1-1,TGTGCCAGTAGTCCCCACCGGGAGCTCATTGAAGCTTTCTTT,CASSPHRELIEAFF
14,NA,TRBD2,TRBV6-5,TRBJ2-1,TGTGCCAGCAGAAGTGGCGGGAGCCCCTCCCGGCAGTTCTTC,CASRSGGSPSRQFF
15,NA,TRBD1,TRBV19,TRBJ1-2,TGTGCCAGTAGTATAGGATCGACAGGGTATGATGGCTACACCTTC,CASSIGSTGYDGYTF
17,NA,NA,TRBV2,TRBJ2-2,TGTGCCAGCAGTTTTCTAGCGAACACAGCGAACACCGGGGAGCTGTTTTTT,CASSFLANTANTGELFF
14,NA,NA,TRBV5-6,TRBJ1-1,TGTGCCAGCAGTTTGCAGGGTTTTGACACTGAAGCTTTCTTT,CASSLQGFDTEAFF
15,NA,NA,TRBV7-8,TRBJ2-3,TGTGCCAGCAGCCATTCCGGCGAGAACACAGATACGCAGTATTTT,CASSHSGENTDTQYF
14,NA,NA,TRBV19,TRBJ1-1,TGTGCCAGTAGTATAGATGAAAAGAACACTGAAGCTTTCTTT,CASSIDEKNTEAFF
16,NA,NA,TRBV27,TRBJ2-1,TGTGCCAGCACCACAGTAAGGTCTGGGGTTTGGGGTGAGCAGTTCTTC,CASTTVRSGVWGEQFF
14,NA,NA,TRBV15,TRBJ2-1,TGTGCCACCAGCAGGGTAGACCGGACCCATGAGCAGTTCTTC,CATSRVDRTHEQFF
13,NA,TRBD1,TRBV6-2/TRBV6-3,TRBJ1-5,TGTGCCAGCAGTACAGGGGGAGGTCAGCCCCAGCATTTT,CASSTGGGQPQHF
13,NA,NA,TRBV25-1,TRBJ1-4,TGTGCCAGCAGGGATGGACTCAATGAAAAACTGTTTTTT,CASRDGLNEKLFF
16,few,NA,TRBV19,TRBJ1-1,TGTGCCAGCTACAGGGAAAGGCGGGATCAGAACACTGAAGCTTTCTTT,CASYRERRDQNTEAFF
16,NA,NA,TRBV3-1/TRBV3-2,TRBJ2-3,TGTGCCAGCAGCCAAGATGTGGGCAGGGGGGGAGATACGCAGTATTTT,CASSQDVGRGGDTQYF